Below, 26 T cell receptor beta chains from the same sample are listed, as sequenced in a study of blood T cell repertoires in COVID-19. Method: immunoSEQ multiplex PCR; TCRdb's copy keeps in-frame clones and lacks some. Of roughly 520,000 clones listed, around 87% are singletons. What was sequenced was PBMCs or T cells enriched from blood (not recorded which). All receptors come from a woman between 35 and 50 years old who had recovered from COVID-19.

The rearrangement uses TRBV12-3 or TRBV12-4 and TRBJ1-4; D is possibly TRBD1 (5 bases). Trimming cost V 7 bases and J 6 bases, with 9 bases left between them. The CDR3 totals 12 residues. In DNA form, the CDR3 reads TGTGCCAGCACGCAGGGTTATGAAAAACTGTTTTTT. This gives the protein CASTQGYEKLFF.

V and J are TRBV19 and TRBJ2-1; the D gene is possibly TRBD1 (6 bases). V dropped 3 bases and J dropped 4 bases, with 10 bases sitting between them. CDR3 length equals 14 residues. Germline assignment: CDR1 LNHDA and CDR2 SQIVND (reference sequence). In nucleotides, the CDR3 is TGTGCCAGTAGTATCTCACAGGGTTACAATGAGCAGTTCTTC. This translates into CASSISQGYNEQFF.

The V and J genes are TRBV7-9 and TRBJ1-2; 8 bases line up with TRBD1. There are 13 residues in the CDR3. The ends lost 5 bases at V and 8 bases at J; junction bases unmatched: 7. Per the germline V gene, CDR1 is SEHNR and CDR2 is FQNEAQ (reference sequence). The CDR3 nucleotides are TGTGCCAGCAGCCGACAGGGGATGGGGGGCTACACCTTC. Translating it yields CASSRQGMGGYTF.

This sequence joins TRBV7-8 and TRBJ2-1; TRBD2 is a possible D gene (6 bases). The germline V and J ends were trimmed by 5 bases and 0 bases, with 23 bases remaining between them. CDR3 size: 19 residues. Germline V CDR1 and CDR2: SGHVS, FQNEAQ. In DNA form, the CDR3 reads TGTGCCAGCAGCCCAAGAGCGCCCCCGGGACTCCACTCCTACAATGAGCAGTTCTTC. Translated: CASSPRAPPGLHSYNEQFF.

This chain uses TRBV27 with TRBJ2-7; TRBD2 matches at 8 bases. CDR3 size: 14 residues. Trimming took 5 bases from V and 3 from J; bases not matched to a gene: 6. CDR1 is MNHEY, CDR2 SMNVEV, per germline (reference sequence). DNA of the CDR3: TGTGCCAGCAGTCAAGCGGGAGTATTCTACGAGCAGTACTTC. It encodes CASSQAGVFYEQYF.

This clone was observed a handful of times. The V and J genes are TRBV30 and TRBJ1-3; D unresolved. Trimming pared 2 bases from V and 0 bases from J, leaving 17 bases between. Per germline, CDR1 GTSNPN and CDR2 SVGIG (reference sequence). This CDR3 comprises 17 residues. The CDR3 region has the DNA TGTGCCTGGAGTCTCCGTGGCCCCTTCATCTCTGGAAACACCATATATTTT. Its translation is CAWSLRGPFISGNTIYF.

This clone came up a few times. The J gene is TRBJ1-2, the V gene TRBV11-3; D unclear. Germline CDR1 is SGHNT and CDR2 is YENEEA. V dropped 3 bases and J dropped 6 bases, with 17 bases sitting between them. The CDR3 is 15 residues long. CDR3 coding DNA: TGTGCCAGCAGCTTCCCAGGTCGGGAATTGAATGGCTACACCTTC. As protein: CASSFPGRELNGYTF.

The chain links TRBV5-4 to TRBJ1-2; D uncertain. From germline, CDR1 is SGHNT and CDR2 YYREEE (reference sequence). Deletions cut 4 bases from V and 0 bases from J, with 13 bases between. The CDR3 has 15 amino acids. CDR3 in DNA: TGTGCCAGCAGCGGAGCTATGGAAGCTAACTATGGCTACACCTTC. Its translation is CASSGAMEANYGYTF.

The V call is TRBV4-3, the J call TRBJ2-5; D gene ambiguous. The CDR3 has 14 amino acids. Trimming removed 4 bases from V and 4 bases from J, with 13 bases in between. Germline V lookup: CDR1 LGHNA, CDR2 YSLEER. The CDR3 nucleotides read TGCGCCAGCAGCCTAGGAATCGGGTCAGAGACCCAGTACTTC. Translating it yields CASSLGIGSETQYF.

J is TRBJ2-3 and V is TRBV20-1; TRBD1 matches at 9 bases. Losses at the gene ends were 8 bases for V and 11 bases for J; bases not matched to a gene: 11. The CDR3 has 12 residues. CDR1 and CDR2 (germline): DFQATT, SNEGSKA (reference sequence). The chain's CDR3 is CSTSGTGRRQYF. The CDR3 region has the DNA TGCAGTACCAGTGGGACAGGGAGGAGGCAGTATTTT.

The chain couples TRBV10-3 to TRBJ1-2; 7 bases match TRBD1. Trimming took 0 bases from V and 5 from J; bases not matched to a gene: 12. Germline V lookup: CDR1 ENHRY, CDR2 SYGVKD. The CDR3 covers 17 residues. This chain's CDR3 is CAISESLRQGVEYGYTF. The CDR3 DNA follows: TGTGCCATCAGTGAGTCGCTCAGACAGGGAGTGGAGTATGGCTACACCTTC.

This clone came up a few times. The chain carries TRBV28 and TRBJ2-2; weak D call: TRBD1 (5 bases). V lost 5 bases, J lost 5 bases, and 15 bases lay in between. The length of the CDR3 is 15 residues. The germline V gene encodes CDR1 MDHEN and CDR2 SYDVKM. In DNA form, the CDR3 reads TGTGCCAGCAGTCCACAGGTTCCGCGGACCGGGGAGCTGTTTTTT. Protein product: CASSPQVPRTGELFF. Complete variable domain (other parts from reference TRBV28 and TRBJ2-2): DVKVTQSSRYLVKRTGEKVFLECVQDMDHENMFWYRQDPGLGLRLIYFSYDVKMKEKGDIPEGYSVSREKKERFSLILESASTNQTSMYLCASSPQVPRTGELFFGEGSRLTVL.

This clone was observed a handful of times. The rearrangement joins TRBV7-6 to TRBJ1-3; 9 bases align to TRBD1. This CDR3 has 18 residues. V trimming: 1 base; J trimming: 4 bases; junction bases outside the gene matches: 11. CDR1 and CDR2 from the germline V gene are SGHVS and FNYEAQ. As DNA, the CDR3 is TGTGCCAGCAGCTTAGGGACAGGGGTTCGATCTTCAGGAAACACCATATATTTT. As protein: CASSLGTGVRSSGNTIYF.

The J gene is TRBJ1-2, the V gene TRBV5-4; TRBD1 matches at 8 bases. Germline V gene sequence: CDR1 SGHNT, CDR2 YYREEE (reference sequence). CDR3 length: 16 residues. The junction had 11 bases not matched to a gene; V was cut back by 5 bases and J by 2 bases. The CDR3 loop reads CASSSQPGTGNYGYTF. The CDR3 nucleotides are TGTGCCAGCAGTTCGCAGCCCGGGACAGGAAACTATGGCTACACCTTC.

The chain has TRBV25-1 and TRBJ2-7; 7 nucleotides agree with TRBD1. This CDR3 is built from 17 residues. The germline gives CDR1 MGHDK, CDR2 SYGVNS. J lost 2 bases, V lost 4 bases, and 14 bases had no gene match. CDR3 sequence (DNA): TGTGCCAGCAGTGGCCACAGAGTAGGGACAGTTCCCTACGAGCAGTACTTC. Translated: CASSGHRVGTVPYEQYF.

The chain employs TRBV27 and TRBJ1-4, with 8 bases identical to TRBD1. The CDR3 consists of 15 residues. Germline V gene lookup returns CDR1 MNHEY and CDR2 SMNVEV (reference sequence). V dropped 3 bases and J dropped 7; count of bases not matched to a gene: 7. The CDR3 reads CASSFTGGGIEKLFF. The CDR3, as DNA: TGTGCCAGCAGTTTCACAGGGGGTGGTATTGAAAAACTGTTTTTT.

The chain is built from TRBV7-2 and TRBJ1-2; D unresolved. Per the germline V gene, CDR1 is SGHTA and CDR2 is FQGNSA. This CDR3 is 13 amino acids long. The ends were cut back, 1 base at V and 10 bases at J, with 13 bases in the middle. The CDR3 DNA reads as TGTGCCAGCAGCTTAGTGTCGGTGGGAGTCTACACCTTC. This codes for CASSLVSVGVYTF.

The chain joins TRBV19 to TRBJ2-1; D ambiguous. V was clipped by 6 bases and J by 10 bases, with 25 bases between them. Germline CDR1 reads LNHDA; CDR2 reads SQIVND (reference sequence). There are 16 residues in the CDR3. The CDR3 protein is CASSHSPLSDFNEQFF. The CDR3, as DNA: TGTGCCAGTAGCCACTCCCCCCTCAGCGACTTCAACGAGCAGTTCTTC.

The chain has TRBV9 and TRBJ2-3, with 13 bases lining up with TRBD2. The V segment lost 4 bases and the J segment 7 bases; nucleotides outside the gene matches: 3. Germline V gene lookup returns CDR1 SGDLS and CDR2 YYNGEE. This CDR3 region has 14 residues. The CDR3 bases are TGTGCCAGCAGCCAGGGACTAGCGGGAAATACGCAGTATTTT. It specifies CASSQGLAGNTQYF.

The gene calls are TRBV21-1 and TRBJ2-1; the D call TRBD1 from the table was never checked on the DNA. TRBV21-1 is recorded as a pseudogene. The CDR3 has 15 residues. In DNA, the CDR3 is TGTGCCAGCAGCAAAGAGGGGGTGACTGAAAATGAGCAGTTCTTC. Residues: CASSKEGVTENEQFF.

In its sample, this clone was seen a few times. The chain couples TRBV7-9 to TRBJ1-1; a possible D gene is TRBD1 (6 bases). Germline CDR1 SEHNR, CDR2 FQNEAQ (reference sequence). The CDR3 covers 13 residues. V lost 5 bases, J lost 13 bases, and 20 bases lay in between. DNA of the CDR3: TGTGCCAGCAGCCCCCTCCAACAGGGTTTCATTTTCTTT. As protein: CASSPLQQGFIFF.

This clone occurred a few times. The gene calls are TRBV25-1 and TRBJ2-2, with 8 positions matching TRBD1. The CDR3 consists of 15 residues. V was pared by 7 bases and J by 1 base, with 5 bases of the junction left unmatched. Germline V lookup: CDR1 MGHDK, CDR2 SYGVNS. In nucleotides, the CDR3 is TGTGCCAGCAATCCCGGACAGGGGAACACCGGGGAGCTGTTTTTT. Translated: CASNPGQGNTGELFF.

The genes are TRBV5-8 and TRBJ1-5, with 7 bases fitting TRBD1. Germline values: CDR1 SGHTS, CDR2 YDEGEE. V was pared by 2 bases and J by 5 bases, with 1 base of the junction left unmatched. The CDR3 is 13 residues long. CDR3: CASSFDRDQPQHF. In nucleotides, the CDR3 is TGTGCCAGCAGCTTTGACAGGGATCAGCCCCAGCATTTT.

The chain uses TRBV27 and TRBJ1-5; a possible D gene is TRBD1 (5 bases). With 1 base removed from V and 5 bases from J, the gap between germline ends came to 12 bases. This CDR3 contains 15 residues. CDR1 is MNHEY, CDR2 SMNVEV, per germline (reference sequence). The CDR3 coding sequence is TGTGCCAGCAGTTTATTATCCCCCAGGGATCAGCCCCAGCATTTT. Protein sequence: CASSLLSPRDQPQHF.

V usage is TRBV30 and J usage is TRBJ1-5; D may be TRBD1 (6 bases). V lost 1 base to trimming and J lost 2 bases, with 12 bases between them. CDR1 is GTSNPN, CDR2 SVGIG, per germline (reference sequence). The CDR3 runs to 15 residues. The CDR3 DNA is TGTGCCTGGAGTGGGGGGCTTGGGCGCAATCAGCCCCAGCATTTT. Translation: CAWSGGLGRNQPQHF.

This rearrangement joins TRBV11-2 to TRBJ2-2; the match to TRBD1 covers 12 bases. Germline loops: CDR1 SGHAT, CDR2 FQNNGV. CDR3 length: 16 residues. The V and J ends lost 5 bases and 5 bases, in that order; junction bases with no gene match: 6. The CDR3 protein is CASSLGTGGRTGELFF. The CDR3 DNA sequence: TGTGCCAGCAGCCTCGGGACAGGGGGCAGGACCGGGGAGCTGTTTTTT.